The TCR beta chain under discussion was sequenced for a study of blood T cell repertoires in COVID-19. On the study more broadly: Acute and convalescent COVID-19 samples came from the United States, Italy and Spain. T cells, B-cell-depleted T cells, or PBMCs provided the cDNA or gDNA that served as material.

The CDR3 has 14 residues. CDR1 and CDR2 from the germline V gene are MNHEY and SVGAGI. Trimming cost V 7 bases and J 4 bases, with 16 bases left between them. Authors' data handling: Amplified reference gene primers provided the basis for estimating nucleated cell counts. This table comes from immunoSEQ multiplex PCR, and its TCRdb copy is limited to in-frame clones, with some not included. The V and J calls and clone size come from that table; D and trimming were worked out from the DNA. The sample contains approximately 300,000 clones, about nine tenths of which appear only once. Sequenced material: peripheral blood. The chain joins TRBV6-5 to TRBJ1-2, with D perhaps TRBD1 (5 bases). This receptor was taken from a middle-aged man with active or convalescent COVID-19. CDR3 amino acids: CASNTRDSSYGYTF. The CDR3 region has the DNA TGTGCCAGCAACACCAGGGATTCGAGCTATGGCTACACCTTC.